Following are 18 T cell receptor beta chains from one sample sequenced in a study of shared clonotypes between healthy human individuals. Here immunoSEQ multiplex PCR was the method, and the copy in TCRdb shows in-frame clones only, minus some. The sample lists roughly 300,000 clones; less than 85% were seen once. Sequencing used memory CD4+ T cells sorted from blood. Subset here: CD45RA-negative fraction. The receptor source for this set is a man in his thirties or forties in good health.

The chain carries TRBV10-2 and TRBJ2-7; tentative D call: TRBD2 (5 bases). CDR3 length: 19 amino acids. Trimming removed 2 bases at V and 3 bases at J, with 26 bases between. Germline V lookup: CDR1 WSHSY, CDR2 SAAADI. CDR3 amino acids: CASSETGIKQRAGFYEQYF. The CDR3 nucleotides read TGCGCCAGCAGTGAGACCGGGATAAAACAGCGAGCTGGATTCTACGAGCAGTACTTC.

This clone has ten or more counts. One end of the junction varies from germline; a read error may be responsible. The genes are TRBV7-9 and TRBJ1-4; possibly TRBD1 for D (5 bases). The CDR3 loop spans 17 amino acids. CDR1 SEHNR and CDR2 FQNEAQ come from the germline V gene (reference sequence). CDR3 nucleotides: TGTGCCAGCACCTTACCGGACTGGGACCGTGAGAATGAAAAACTGTTTTTT. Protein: CASTLPDWDRENEKLFF.

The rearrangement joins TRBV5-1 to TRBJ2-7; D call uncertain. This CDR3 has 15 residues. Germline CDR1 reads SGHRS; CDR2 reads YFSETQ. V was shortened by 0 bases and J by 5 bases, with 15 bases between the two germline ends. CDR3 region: CASSLEGVPLNEQYF. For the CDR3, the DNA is TGCGCCAGCAGCTTGGAAGGCGTCCCCCTTAACGAGCAGTACTTC. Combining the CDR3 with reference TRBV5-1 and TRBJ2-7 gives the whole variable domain KAGVTQTPRYLIKTRGQQVTLSCSPISGHRSVSWYQQTPGQGLQFLFEYFSETQRNKGNFPGRFSGRQFSNSRSEMNVSTLELGDSALYLCASSLEGVPLNEQYFGPGTRLTVT.

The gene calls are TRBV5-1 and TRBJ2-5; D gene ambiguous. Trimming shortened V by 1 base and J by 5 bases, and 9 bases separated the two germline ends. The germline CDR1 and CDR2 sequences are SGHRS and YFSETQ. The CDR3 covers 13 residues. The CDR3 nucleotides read TGCGCCAGCAGCTTGCTGGTTTCGGAGACCCAGTACTTC. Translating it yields CASSLLVSETQYF.

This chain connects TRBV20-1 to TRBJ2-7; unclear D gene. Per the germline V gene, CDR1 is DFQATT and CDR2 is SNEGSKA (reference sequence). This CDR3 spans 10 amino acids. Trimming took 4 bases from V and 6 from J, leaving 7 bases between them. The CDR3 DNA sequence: TGCAGTGCTAATACCCCCGAGCAGTACTTC. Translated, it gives CSANTPEQYF.

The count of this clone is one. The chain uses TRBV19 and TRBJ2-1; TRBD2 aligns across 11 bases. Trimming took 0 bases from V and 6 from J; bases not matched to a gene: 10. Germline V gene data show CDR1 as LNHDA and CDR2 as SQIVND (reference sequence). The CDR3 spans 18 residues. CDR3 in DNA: TGTGCCAGTAGTATAGAGCGGGGGCTAGCGGGAGGACCCAATGAGCAGTTCTTC. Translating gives CASSIERGLAGGPNEQFF. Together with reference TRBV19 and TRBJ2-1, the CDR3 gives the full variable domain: DGGITQSPKYLFRKEGQNVTLSCEQNLNHDAMYWYRQDPGQGLRLIYYSQIVNDFQKGDIAEGYSVSREKKESFPLTVTSAQKNPTAFYLCASSIERGLAGGPNEQFFGPGTRLTVL.

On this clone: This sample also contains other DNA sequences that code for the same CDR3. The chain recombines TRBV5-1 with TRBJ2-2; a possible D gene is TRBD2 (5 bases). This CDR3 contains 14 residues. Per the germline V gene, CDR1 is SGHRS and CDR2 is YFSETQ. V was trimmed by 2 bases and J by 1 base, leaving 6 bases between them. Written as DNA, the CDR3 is TGCGCCAGCAGCTTCAGCGGGAACACCGGGGAGCTGTTTTTT. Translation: CASSFSGNTGELFF.

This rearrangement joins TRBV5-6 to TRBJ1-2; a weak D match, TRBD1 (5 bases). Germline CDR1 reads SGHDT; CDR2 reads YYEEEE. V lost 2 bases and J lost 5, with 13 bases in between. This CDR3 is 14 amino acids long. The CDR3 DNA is TGTGCCAGCAGCTTTCGGGCCGGGGGGTATGGCTACACCTTC. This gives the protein CASSFRAGGYGYTF.

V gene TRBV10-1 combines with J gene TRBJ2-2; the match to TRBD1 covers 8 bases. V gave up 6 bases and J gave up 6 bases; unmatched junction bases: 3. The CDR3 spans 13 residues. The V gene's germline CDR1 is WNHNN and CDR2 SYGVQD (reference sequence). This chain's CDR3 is CASSLQGAGELFF. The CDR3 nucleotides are TGCGCCAGCAGCTTACAGGGGGCCGGGGAGCTGTTTTTT.

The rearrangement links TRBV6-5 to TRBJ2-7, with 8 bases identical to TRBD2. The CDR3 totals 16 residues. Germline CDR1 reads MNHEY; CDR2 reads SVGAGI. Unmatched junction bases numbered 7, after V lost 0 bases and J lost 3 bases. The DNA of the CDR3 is TGTGCCAGCAGTTACTCAAACCAAGCGGGGGTCTACGAGCAGTACTTC. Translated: CASSYSNQAGVYEQYF.

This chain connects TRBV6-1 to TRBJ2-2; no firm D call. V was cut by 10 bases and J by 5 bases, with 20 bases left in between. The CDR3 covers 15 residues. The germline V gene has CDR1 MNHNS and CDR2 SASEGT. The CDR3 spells CATPFIEIYTGELFF. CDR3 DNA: TGTGCCACCCCCTTTATAGAGATTTATACCGGGGAGCTGTTTTTT.

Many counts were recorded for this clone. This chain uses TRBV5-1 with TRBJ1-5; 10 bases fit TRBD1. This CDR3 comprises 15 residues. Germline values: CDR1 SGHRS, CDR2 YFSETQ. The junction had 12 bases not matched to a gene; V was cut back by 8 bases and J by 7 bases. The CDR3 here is CARYPGQGLGQPQHF. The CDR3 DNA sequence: TGCGCCAGATATCCGGGACAGGGGTTGGGACAGCCCCAGCATTTT.

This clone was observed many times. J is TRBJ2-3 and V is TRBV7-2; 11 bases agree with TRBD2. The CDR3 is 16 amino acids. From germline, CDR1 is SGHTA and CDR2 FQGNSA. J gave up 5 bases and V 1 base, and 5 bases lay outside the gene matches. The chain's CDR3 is CASSLGTSGSRDTQYF. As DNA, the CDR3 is TGTGCCAGCAGCTTAGGGACTAGCGGGTCAAGAGATACGCAGTATTTT.

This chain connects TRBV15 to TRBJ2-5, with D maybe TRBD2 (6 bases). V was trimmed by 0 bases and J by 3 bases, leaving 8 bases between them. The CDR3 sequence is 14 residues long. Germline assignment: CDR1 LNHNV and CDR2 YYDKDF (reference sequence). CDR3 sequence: CATSRDSGEETQYF. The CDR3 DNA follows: TGTGCCACCAGCAGAGATTCGGGAGAAGAGACCCAGTACTTC. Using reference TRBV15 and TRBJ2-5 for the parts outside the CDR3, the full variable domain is DAMVIQNPRYQVTQFGKPVTLSCSQTLNHNVMYWYQQKSSQAPKLLFHYYDKDFNNEADTPDNFQSRRPNTSFCFLDIRSPGLGDTAMYLCATSRDSGEETQYFGPGTRLLVL.

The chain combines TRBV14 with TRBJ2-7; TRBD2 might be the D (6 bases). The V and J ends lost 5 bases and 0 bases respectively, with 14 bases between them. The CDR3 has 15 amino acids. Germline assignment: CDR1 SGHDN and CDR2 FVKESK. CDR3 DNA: TGTGCCAGCAGCTTCGCGGGACGGCCCTCCTACGAGCAGTACTTC. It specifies CASSFAGRPSYEQYF.

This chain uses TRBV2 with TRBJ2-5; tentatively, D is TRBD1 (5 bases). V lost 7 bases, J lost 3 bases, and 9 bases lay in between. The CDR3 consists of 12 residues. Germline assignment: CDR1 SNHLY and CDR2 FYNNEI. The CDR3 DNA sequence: TGTGCCAGCAAGACAGAAGAAGAGACCCAGTACTTC. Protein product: CASKTEEETQYF.

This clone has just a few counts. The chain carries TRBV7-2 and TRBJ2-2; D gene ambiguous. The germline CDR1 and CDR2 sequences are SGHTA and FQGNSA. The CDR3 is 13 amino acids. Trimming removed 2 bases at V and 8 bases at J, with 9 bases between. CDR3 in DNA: TGTGCCAGCAGCTTAATGAATGCAGGGGAGCTGTTTTTT. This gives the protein CASSLMNAGELFF.

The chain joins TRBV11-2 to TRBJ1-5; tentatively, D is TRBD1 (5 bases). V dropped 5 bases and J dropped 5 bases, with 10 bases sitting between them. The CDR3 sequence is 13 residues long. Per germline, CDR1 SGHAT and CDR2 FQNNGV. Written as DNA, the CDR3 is TGTGCCAGCAGCCAGGGTATTGATCAGCCCCAGCATTTT. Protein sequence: CASSQGIDQPQHF. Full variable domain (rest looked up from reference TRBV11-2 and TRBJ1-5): EAGVAQSPRYKIIEKRQSVAFWCNPISGHATLYWYQQILGQGPKLLIQFQNNGVVDDSQLPKDRFSAERLKGVDSTLKIQPAKLEDSAVYLCASSQGIDQPQHFGDGTRLSIL.